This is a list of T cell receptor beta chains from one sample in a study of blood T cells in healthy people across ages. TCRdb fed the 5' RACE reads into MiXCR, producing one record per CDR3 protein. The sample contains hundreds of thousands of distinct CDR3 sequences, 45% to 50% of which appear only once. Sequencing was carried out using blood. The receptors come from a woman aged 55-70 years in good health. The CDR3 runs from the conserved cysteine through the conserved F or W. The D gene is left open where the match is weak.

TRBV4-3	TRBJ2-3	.	CASSSAWLGASTDTQYF
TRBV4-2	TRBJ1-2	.	CASSQVGYGYTF
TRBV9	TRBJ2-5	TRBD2	CASSVGSLAGEQYF
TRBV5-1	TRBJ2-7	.	CASSSYGQGGFSYEQYF
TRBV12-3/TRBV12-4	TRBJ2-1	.	CATRENYNEQFF
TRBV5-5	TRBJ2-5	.	CASSPIPVQETQYF
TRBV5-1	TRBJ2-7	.	CASSVSSSGRRYEQYF
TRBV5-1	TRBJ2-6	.	CASSLGTQGANVLTF
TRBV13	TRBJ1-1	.	CASSLDRGSAFF
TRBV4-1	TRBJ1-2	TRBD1	CASSQDSPLGTAGYTF
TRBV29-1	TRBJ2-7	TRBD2	CSVEGGRGTYEQYF
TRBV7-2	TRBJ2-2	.	CASSRTSTGELFF
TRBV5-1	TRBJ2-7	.	CASSFGLESYNEQYF
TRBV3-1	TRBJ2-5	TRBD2	CASSQAKGSGTSGSREQYF
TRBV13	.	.	CASSPRAGPGPGYEQYF
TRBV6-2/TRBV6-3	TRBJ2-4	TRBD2	CASEAGVRGIQYF
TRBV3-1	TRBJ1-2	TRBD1	CASSHPLTGNYGYTF
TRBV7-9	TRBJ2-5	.	CASSHRDFQETQYF